Shown below are 26 T cell receptor beta chains from a single sample sequenced in a study of blood T cell repertoires in COVID-19. Clones were read by immunoSEQ multiplex PCR, and TCRdb kept only the in-frame ones, dropping some. Here the sample spans 110,000 to 150,000 clones, roughly four fifths being singletons. Sequencing used peripheral blood. Receptors were obtained from a human donor in a cohort sampled during active COVID-19.

The count of this clone is one. The chain has TRBV14 and TRBJ1-1; D is unresolved. The CDR3 length is 13 residues. Germline values: CDR1 SGHDN, CDR2 FVKESK. V was cut by 0 bases and J by 10 bases, with 12 bases left in between. The CDR3 loop reads CASSQEEHLGAFF. The CDR3 DNA follows: TGTGCCAGCAGCCAAGAAGAGCATCTTGGAGCTTTCTTT.

This chain links TRBV3-1 (or the pseudogene TRBV3-2) with TRBJ2-1; TRBD2 matches 12 bases. Trimming removed 4 bases from V and 7 bases from J; junction bases left unmatched: 11. The germline V gene has CDR1 LGHDT and CDR2 YNNKEL (reference sequence). This CDR3 is built from 17 residues. In nucleotides, the CDR3 is TGTGCCAGCAGCCCCGGTTTGACTAGCGGGAGTGTGAATGAGCAGTTCTTC. Amino acid sequence: CASSPGLTSGSVNEQFF.

This clone has a handful of counts. The chain carries TRBV7-3 and TRBJ1-6; 8 bases agree with TRBD1. The CDR3 is 15 residues long. CDR1 and CDR2 (germline): SGHTA, FQGTGA. V trimming: 6 bases; J trimming: 7 bases; junction bases outside the gene matches: 8. This chain's CDR3 is CASSPTGGPNSPLHF. In DNA form, the CDR3 reads TGTGCCAGCAGTCCCACAGGGGGTCCAAATTCACCCCTCCACTTT. The full variable domain, completed using reference TRBV7-3 and TRBJ1-6, is GAGVSQTPSNKVTEKGKYVELRCDPISGHTALYWYRQSLGQGPEFLIYFQGTGAADDSGLPNDRFFAVRPEGSVSTLKIQRTERGDSAVYLCASSPTGGPNSPLHFGNGTRLTVT.

This clone was found a few times. The rearrangement links TRBV7-8 to TRBJ1-5; 9 bases map to TRBD1. The CDR3 extends over 16 amino acids. CDR1 is SGHVS, CDR2 FQNEAQ, per germline. The V and J ends lost 1 base and 4 bases, in that order; junction bases with no gene match: 5. Written as DNA, the CDR3 is TGTGCCAGCAGCTTAGTAGGGACAGGGAGTAATCAGCCCCAGCATTTT. This codes for CASSLVGTGSNQPQHF.

The gene calls are TRBV5-4 and TRBJ2-3; 12 bases are shared with TRBD2. CDR1 SGHNT and CDR2 YYREEE come from the germline V gene (reference sequence). The CDR3 contains 15 residues. V was clipped by 0 bases and J by 5 bases; unmatched bases: 1. The CDR3 coding sequence is TGTGCCAGCAGCTTGGGGGGACTAGCGGGAGATACGCAGTATTTT. Protein product: CASSLGGLAGDTQYF.

The V gene is TRBV7-9, the J gene TRBJ1-2, with a possible D match to TRBD1 (5 bases). Germline values: CDR1 SEHNR, CDR2 FQNEAQ (reference sequence). Trimming cost V 3 bases and J 5 bases, with 13 bases left between them. The CDR3 has 14 residues. The CDR3 is CASSFRAAGYGYTF. As DNA, the CDR3 is TGTGCCAGCAGCTTTCGGGCGGCAGGGTATGGCTACACCTTC.

This chain joins TRBV5-1 and TRBJ2-7; tentatively, D is TRBD1 (6 bases). Per germline, CDR1 SGHRS and CDR2 YFSETQ. The V and J ends lost 0 bases and 2 bases respectively, with 6 bases between them. The CDR3 is 13 amino acids. The CDR3: CASSLGDTYEQYF. CDR3 nucleotide sequence: TGCGCCAGCAGCTTGGGGGACACCTACGAGCAGTACTTC.

The V and J genes are TRBV28 and TRBJ2-2; no definite D call. Germline CDR1 is MDHEN and CDR2 is SYDVKM. This CDR3 is built from 15 residues. The V end lost 3 bases, the J end lost 1 base, and 9 bases lay between the germline ends. CDR3 residues: CASSFGRGNTGELFF. Written as DNA, the CDR3 is TGTGCCAGCAGTTTTGGTCGCGGGAACACCGGGGAGCTGTTTTTT.

This clone was observed a few times. The chain employs TRBV6-2 or TRBV6-3 and TRBJ2-1, with unresolved D. The CDR3 length is 13 residues. The V and J ends lost 6 bases and 4 bases respectively, with 10 bases between them. Germline V CDR1 and CDR2: MNHEY, SVGEGT. The DNA of the CDR3 is TGTGCCAGCAGCCCTACCCTATACAATGAGCAGTTCTTC. This gives the protein CASSPTLYNEQFF.

This chain joins TRBV18 and TRBJ2-7, with D tentatively TRBD1 (6 bases). The length of the CDR3 is 15 residues. Germline V gene data show CDR1 as KGHSH and CDR2 as LQKENI. The V gene lost 4 bases and the J gene lost 3 bases, with 16 bases spanning the gap. In DNA form, the CDR3 reads TGTGCCAGCTCACTCAACAGGGTAGGGAACTACGAGCAGTACTTC. This translates into CASSLNRVGNYEQYF.

The chain carries TRBV19 and TRBJ2-3; a possible D gene is TRBD1 (5 bases). The V and J ends lost 3 bases and 4 bases respectively, with 11 bases between them. Germline V gene data show CDR1 as LNHDA and CDR2 as SQIVND (reference sequence). CDR3 size: 14 residues. The CDR3 sequence is CASSIQGFADTQYF. The CDR3, as DNA: TGTGCCAGTAGTATCCAGGGATTCGCAGATACGCAGTATTTT.

CDR3 region: CASSQPSGWLSGEQFF. CDR3 nucleotide sequence: TGTGCCAGCAGTCAGCCTAGTGGGTGGTTATCTGGTGAGCAGTTCTTC. This rearrangement joins TRBV27 to TRBJ2-1, with no clear D. CDR1 is MNHEY and CDR2 is SMNVEV in the germline V gene (reference sequence). Deletions cut 5 bases from V and 9 bases from J, with 23 bases between. This CDR3 spans 16 amino acids.

V gene TRBV6-2 or TRBV6-3 combines with J gene TRBJ2-1; 15 nucleotides agree with TRBD2. Germline trimming cut 5 bases from V and 2 bases from J; bases unmatched to any gene: 7. Germline CDR1 MNHEY, CDR2 SVGEGT. This CDR3 comprises 18 residues. The CDR3 DNA reads TGTGCCAGCAGTCGGACTAGCGGGAGGGCCAGTACCTACAATGAGCAGTTCTTC. Its translation is CASSRTSGRASTYNEQFF.

The chain uses TRBV2 and TRBJ2-7; TRBD2 matches at 11 bases. CDR1 is SNHLY and CDR2 is FYNNEI in the germline V gene. This CDR3 contains 14 residues. Losses at the gene ends were 6 bases for V and 3 bases for J; bases not matched to a gene: 4. CDR3 protein: CASRVGLAVYEQYF. CDR3 DNA: TGTGCCAGCAGGGTGGGACTAGCGGTCTACGAGCAGTACTTC.

The chain couples TRBV6-5 to TRBJ1-2; D is unclear. The CDR3 contains 10 residues. V lost 9 bases and J 4 bases, leaving 6 bases between the germline ends. The V gene's germline CDR1 is MNHEY and CDR2 SVGAGI. The CDR3 nucleotides are TGTGCCAGATCTCCCTATGGCTACACCTTC. Translated: CARSPYGYTF.

V gene TRBV6-5 combines with J gene TRBJ2-7; 9 nucleotides line up with TRBD1. Unmatched junction bases numbered 8, after V lost 6 bases and J lost 5 bases. The CDR3 is 14 residues long. Germline-derived CDR1 and CDR2 are MNHEY and SVGAGI. The DNA of the CDR3 is TGTGCCAGCAGCGACAGGGGGATATACGACGAGCAGTACTTC. This translates into CASSDRGIYDEQYF.

The gene calls are TRBV27 and TRBJ2-7, with 7 bases that match TRBD2. CDR1 and CDR2 (germline): MNHEY, SMNVEV (reference sequence). The ends lost 6 bases at V and 0 bases at J; junction bases unmatched: 5. This CDR3 spans 14 amino acids. DNA for the CDR3: TGTGCCAGCAGGGGAGGCGGGAGCTCCTACGAGCAGTACTTC. This codes for CASRGGGSSYEQYF.

The gene calls are TRBV4-2 and TRBJ2-5; D is possibly TRBD1 (6 bases). The germline V and J ends were trimmed by 0 bases and 4 bases, with 9 bases remaining between them. The CDR3 contains 14 residues. Germline CDR1 reads LGHNA; CDR2 reads YNFKEQ. The CDR3 reads CASSQEQGRETQYF. The CDR3 nucleotides read TGTGCCAGCAGCCAAGAACAGGGTCGAGAGACCCAGTACTTC.

The chain recombines TRBV3-1 (or the pseudogene TRBV3-2) with TRBJ1-2, with D tentatively TRBD1 (6 bases). Germline CDR1 is LGHDT and CDR2 is YNNKEL (reference sequence). V was shortened by 1 base and J by 6 bases, with 12 bases between the two germline ends. The CDR3 is made up of 14 amino acids. CDR3 protein: CASSQVRGTHGYTF. The DNA for the CDR3 is TGTGCCAGCAGCCAAGTGCGGGGGACACATGGCTACACCTTC.

This clone was seen a single time. The chain joins TRBV28 to TRBJ2-7, with D unclear. The CDR3 has 15 amino acids. Germline CDR1 MDHEN, CDR2 SYDVKM. V lost 5 bases, J lost 4 bases, and 18 bases lay in between. Here the CDR3 reads CASSPPGLFTYEQYF. In DNA, the CDR3 is TGTGCCAGCAGTCCCCCGGGTCTCTTTACATACGAGCAGTACTTC.

The CDR3 reads CASRQDRGGAYNEQFF. The CDR3 bases are TGTGCCAGCAGACAAGACAGGGGAGGGGCCTACAATGAGCAGTTCTTC. V and J are TRBV7-2 and TRBJ2-1; D perhaps matches TRBD1 (8 bases). Per germline, CDR1 SGHTA and CDR2 FQGNSA. V lost 6 bases and J 2 bases, leaving 17 bases between the germline ends. The CDR3 is 16 amino acids.

The chain recombines TRBV3-1 (or the pseudogene TRBV3-2) with TRBJ2-7, with 7 bases that match TRBD1. This CDR3 is 15 amino acids long. Germline assignment: CDR1 LGHDT and CDR2 YNNKEL (reference sequence). J was trimmed by 5 bases and V by 0 bases; bases with no gene match: 7. CDR3 DNA sequence: TGTGCCAGCAGCCAAGATCCCGGGACAGTCAACGAGCAGTACTTC. Translated: CASSQDPGTVNEQYF.

This clone was counted a single time. This chain links TRBV13 with TRBJ2-5, with a possible D match to TRBD1 (5 bases). CDR1 and CDR2 (germline): PRHDT, FYEKMQ (reference sequence). The length of the CDR3 is 12 residues. Trimming shortened V by 6 bases and J by 4 bases, and 9 bases separated the two germline ends. This CDR3 is CASSEGVETQYF. The CDR3, as DNA: TGTGCCAGCAGTGAAGGGGTAGAGACCCAGTACTTC.

The J gene is TRBJ2-7, the V gene TRBV7-9; no clear D. The ends were cut back, 4 bases at V and 3 bases at J, with 4 bases in the middle. Germline lookup yields CDR1 SEHNR and CDR2 FQNEAQ (reference sequence). The CDR3 runs 11 residues. CDR3 DNA sequence: TGTGCCAGCAGCTCGTACTACGAGCAGTACTTC. Its protein product is CASSSYYEQYF.

The chain uses TRBV4-2 and TRBJ1-5, with no clear D. There are 15 residues in the CDR3. Germline V gene data show CDR1 as LGHNA and CDR2 as YNFKEQ. The germline V and J ends were trimmed by 0 bases and 2 bases, with 8 bases remaining between them. The CDR3 nucleotides are TGTGCCAGCAGCCAAGATCAAGCTGGCAATCAGCCCCAGCATTTT. The encoded protein is CASSQDQAGNQPQHF.

The chain is built from TRBV7-9 and TRBJ2-3; 8 bases align to TRBD2. CDR3 length: 13 residues. The germline V gene encodes CDR1 SEHNR and CDR2 FQNEAQ (reference sequence). Germline trimming cut 5 bases from V and 6 bases from J; bases unmatched to any gene: 4. CDR3 residues: CASSKRLADTQYF. As DNA, the CDR3 is TGTGCCAGCAGCAAGAGACTAGCGGATACGCAGTATTTT.